These T cell receptor beta chains were read from a single sample in a study of PD-1 blockade in classical Hodgkin lymphoma. TCRdb keeps only in-frame clones here, not all; method: immunoSEQ multiplex PCR. The table shows around 96,000 clones, with roughly 88% occurring only once. This material consisted of peripheral blood mononuclear cells (PBMCs), taken at baseline. All receptors come from a human donor with classical Hodgkin lymphoma. Both conserved end residues are part of each CDR3. D genes are given only for firm matches. Expanded clones are given a class, and other clones once, few, many or no size at all.

j_call: TRBJ2-1
v_call: TRBV7-2
d_call: TRBD2
clone_size: .
cdr3_aa: CASSRLAGSPYNEQFF
cdr3_nt: TGTGCCAGCTCCAGACTAGCGGGATCCCCCTACAATGAGCAGTTCTTC

j_call: TRBJ2-7
v_call: TRBV9
d_call: .
clone_size: once
cdr3_aa: CASSVEPWLGPLYEQYF
cdr3_nt: TGTGCCAGCAGCGTAGAACCCTGGCTGGGACCCCTCTACGAGCAGTACTTC

j_call: TRBJ2-3
v_call: TRBV9
d_call: TRBD2
clone_size: .
cdr3_aa: CASSAPLAGGRLDTQYF
cdr3_nt: TGTGCCAGCAGCGCTCCGCTCGCGGGAGGAAGGCTTGATACGCAGTATTTT

j_call: TRBJ1-1
v_call: TRBV6-1
d_call: .
clone_size: .
cdr3_aa: CASKKLLATEAFF
cdr3_nt: TGTGCCAGCAAGAAGCTGCTCGCCACTGAAGCTTTCTTT

j_call: TRBJ2-5
v_call: TRBV7-9
d_call: TRBD2
clone_size: .
cdr3_aa: CASSFPTGLAQETQYF
cdr3_nt: TGTGCCAGCAGCTTCCCCACAGGACTAGCACAAGAGACCCAGTACTTC

j_call: TRBJ2-3
v_call: TRBV2
d_call: TRBD1
clone_size: .
cdr3_aa: CASRFPRDRNTDTQYF
cdr3_nt: TGTGCCAGCAGATTCCCGCGGGACAGGAACACAGATACGCAGTATTTT

j_call: TRBJ2-1
v_call: TRBV5-1
d_call: .
clone_size: .
cdr3_aa: CASSPRESGYNEQFF
cdr3_nt: TGCGCCAGCAGCCCTCGGGAGTCCGGCTACAATGAGCAGTTCTTC

j_call: TRBJ1-2
v_call: TRBV6-6
d_call: .
clone_size: .
cdr3_aa: CASSYSTGMRYTF
cdr3_nt: TGTGCCAGCAGTTACTCGACGGGGATGCGCTACACCTTC

j_call: TRBJ2-1
v_call: TRBV29-1
d_call: .
clone_size: few
cdr3_aa: CSVERRVYNEQFF
cdr3_nt: TGCAGCGTTGAGAGACGGGTGTACAATGAGCAGTTCTTC

j_call: TRBJ1-3
v_call: TRBV7-8
d_call: .
clone_size: .
cdr3_aa: CASSLGGRAGNTIYF
cdr3_nt: TGTGCCAGCAGCTTGGGGGGACGAGCTGGAAACACCATATATTTT

j_call: TRBJ1-1
v_call: TRBV5-1
d_call: .
clone_size: .
cdr3_aa: CASSLDGITEAFF
cdr3_nt: TGCGCCAGCAGCTTGGATGGGATCACTGAAGCTTTCTTT

j_call: TRBJ1-3
v_call: TRBV6-1
d_call: .
clone_size: .
cdr3_aa: CASSERGGGGRNTIYF
cdr3_nt: TGTGCCAGCAGTGAAAGGGGGGGAGGTGGCAGAAACACCATATATTTT

j_call: TRBJ2-1
v_call: TRBV27
d_call: TRBD1
clone_size: .
cdr3_aa: CASSLRTGAGNEQFF
cdr3_nt: TGTGCCAGCAGTTTACGGACAGGGGCCGGCAATGAGCAGTTCTTC

j_call: TRBJ1-2
v_call: TRBV19
d_call: .
clone_size: .
cdr3_aa: CASTPHPGVNYGYTF
cdr3_nt: TGTGCCAGTACCCCTCATCCCGGGGTTAACTATGGCTACACCTTC

j_call: TRBJ2-7
v_call: TRBV11-3
d_call: TRBD2
clone_size: once
cdr3_aa: CASSASGSGGEQYF
cdr3_nt: TGTGCCAGCAGCGCTAGCGGGAGCGGAGGCGAGCAGTACTTC

j_call: TRBJ2-3
v_call: TRBV18
d_call: TRBD1
clone_size: .
cdr3_aa: CASSPETGGTDTQYF
cdr3_nt: TGTGCCAGCTCACCGGAGACAGGGGGCACAGATACGCAGTATTTT

j_call: TRBJ1-2
v_call: TRBV29-1
d_call: .
clone_size: .
cdr3_aa: CSAQVEGPYGYTF
cdr3_nt: TGCAGCGCCCAAGTGGAAGGGCCCTATGGCTACACCTTC

j_call: TRBJ2-5
v_call: TRBV7-8
d_call: .
clone_size: .
cdr3_aa: CASSLGRRQETQYF
cdr3_nt: TGTGCCAGCAGCTTAGGACGCCGCCAAGAGACCCAGTACTTC

j_call: TRBJ2-7
v_call: TRBV5-5
d_call: .
clone_size: .
cdr3_aa: CASSLVRGYEQYF
cdr3_nt: TGTGCCAGCAGCTTGGTCAGGGGCTACGAGCAGTACTTC

j_call: TRBJ2-1
v_call: TRBV2
d_call: TRBD2
clone_size: once
cdr3_aa: CASRYTSGLAGGDEQFF
cdr3_nt: TGTGCCAGCAGGTATACCTCAGGACTAGCGGGAGGTGACGAGCAGTTCTTC

j_call: TRBJ1-2
v_call: TRBV7-9
d_call: .
clone_size: .
cdr3_aa: CASSLAGEGANYGYTF
cdr3_nt: TGTGCCAGCAGCTTAGCCGGGGAAGGGGCTAACTATGGCTACACCTTC

j_call: TRBJ1-5
v_call: TRBV2
d_call: .
clone_size: .
cdr3_aa: CASSEALRGNQPQHF
cdr3_nt: TGTGCCAGCAGTGAAGCGCTTCGGGGAAATCAGCCCCAGCATTTT

j_call: TRBJ2-3
v_call: TRBV28
d_call: .
clone_size: .
cdr3_aa: CASSLGGPLGTDTQYF
cdr3_nt: TGTGCCAGCAGTTTGGGGGGGCCCCTAGGCACAGATACGCAGTATTTT

j_call: TRBJ2-7
v_call: TRBV30
d_call: .
clone_size: .
cdr3_aa: CAWSAGREYEQYF
cdr3_nt: TGTGCCTGGAGTGCCGGCAGAGAGTACGAGCAGTACTTC